These 2 T cell receptor beta chains were sequenced from one sample in a study of response to subunit inactivated influenza vaccine. TCRdb reanalysed the RT-PCR reads using MiXCR and keeps one entry per CDR3 protein. Here the sample spans about 700,000 distinct CDR3 sequences, approximately 15% being singletons. The material was PBMCs from blood, obtained 14 to 15 days before vaccination. These receptors all stem from a man aged 50-59 years who received an inactivated influenza vaccine.

The gene calls are TRBV4-1 and TRBJ2-5; 8 nucleotides align to TRBD2. The V segment lost 3 bases and the J segment 1 base; nucleotides outside the gene matches: 7. The CDR3 loop spans 16 amino acids. Germline values: CDR1 MGHRA, CDR2 YSYEKL. The chain's CDR3 is CASSQSRRGVQETQYF. The CDR3 region has the DNA TGCGCCAGCAGCCAGTCCAGGCGGGGGGTCCAAGAGACCCAGTACTTC.

The chain has TRBV12-3 or TRBV12-4 and TRBJ1-1; maybe TRBD1 (6 bases). With 5 bases removed from V and 8 bases from J, the gap between germline ends came to 18 bases. The CDR3 spans 14 residues. The CDR3 DNA is TGTGCCAGCAGTCCTATACCACAGGGATCCGAAGCTTTCTTT. This translates into CASSPIPQGSEAFF.